The clone carrying this T cell receptor (beta chain) was seen repeatedly, ten times or more. CDR3 size: 12 residues. V dropped 3 bases and J dropped 4 bases, with 9 bases sitting between them. Germline assignment: CDR1 SQVTM and CDR2 ANQGSEA. This sample was taken from a study of T-cell reconstitution after alpha-beta-depleted transplantation in children. Unique molecular identifiers were incorporated into the prepared TCRbeta library. MiXCR, applied by TCRdb to the PCR reads, yields one record per CDR3 protein. This table holds some 490,000 distinct CDR3 sequences, about an eighth found once. Sample: PBMCs from the stem cell graft donor, taken from the stem cell graft. The V gene is TRBV29-1, the J gene TRBJ1-1, with D possibly being TRBD1 (5 bases). The receptor was derived from a human donor who donated a stem cell graft to a child with combined immunodeficiency. The CDR3, as DNA: TGCAGCGTTGACTCCGGGGGCACTGAAGCTTTCTTT. Encoded protein: CSVDSGGTEAFF.